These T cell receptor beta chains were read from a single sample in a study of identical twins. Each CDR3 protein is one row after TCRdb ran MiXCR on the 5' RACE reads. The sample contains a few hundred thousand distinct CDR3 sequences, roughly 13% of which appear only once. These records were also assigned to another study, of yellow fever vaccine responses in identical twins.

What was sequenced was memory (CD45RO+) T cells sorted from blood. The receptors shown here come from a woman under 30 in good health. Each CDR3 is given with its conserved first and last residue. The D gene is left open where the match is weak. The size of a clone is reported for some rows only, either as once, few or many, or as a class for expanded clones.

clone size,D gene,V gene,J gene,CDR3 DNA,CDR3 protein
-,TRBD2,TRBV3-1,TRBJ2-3,TGTGCCAGCAGCCAAGTCCGGGGGGGAAGCACAGATACGCAGTATTTT,CASSQVRGGSTDTQYF
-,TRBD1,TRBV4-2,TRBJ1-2,TGTGCCAGCAGCCAGAAGGTGGGACAGGCAGATGGCTACACCTTC,CASSQKVGQADGYTF
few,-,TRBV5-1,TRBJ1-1,TGCGCCAGCAGCTCCGTAGGGGGGGTGGGCACTGAAGCTTTCTTT,CASSSVGGVGTEAFF
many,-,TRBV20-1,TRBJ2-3,TGCAGTGCTAGAGGTCTAGAGCCCACAGATACGCAGTATTTT,CSARGLEPTDTQYF
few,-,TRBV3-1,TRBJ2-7,TGTGCCAGCAGCCAAGATCGGAGTCGTCCCGGCAACGAGCAGTACTTC,CASSQDRSRPGNEQYF
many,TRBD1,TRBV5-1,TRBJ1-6,TGCGCCAGCAGCTTGGAGGGACAGAGTAATTCACCCCTCCACTTT,CASSLEGQSNSPLHF
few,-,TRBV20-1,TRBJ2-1,TGCAGTGCTAGGGGACTGACTTTGAATGAGCAGTTCTTC,CSARGLTLNEQFF
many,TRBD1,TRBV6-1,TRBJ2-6,TGTGCCAGCAGTGTGACGGGACAGGACTCTGGGGCCAACGTCCTGACTTTC,CASSVTGQDSGANVLTF
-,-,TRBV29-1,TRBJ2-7,TGCAGCGTTGACCCCGGGGCGAAGGAGCAGTACTTC,CSVDPGAKEQYF
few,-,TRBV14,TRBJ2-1,TGTGCCAGCAGCTCAAGAAGGGGGATAGCCTACAATGAGCAGTTCTTC,CASSSRRGIAYNEQFF
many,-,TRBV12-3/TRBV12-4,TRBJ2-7,TGTGCCAGCAGTTTTTCGGCGGGAGAGCAGTACTTC,CASSFSAGEQYF
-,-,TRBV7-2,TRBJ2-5,TGTGCCAGCAGCTTAAGGCTTCGGGGGGAGACCCAGTACTTC,CASSLRLRGETQYF
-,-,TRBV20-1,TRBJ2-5,TGCAGTGCTTCATTCGAGGGACTGGGGGAGACCCAGTACTTC,CSASFEGLGETQYF
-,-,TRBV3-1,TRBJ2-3,TGTGCCAGCAGCCAAGGGAACCCAGATACGCAGTATTTT,CASSQGNPDTQYF
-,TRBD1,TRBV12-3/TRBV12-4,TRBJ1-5,TGTGCCAGCAGCAAACAGGGGGCAAGCAATCAGCCCCAGCATTTT,CASSKQGASNQPQHF
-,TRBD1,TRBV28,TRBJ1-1,TGTGCCAGCAGAAACACAGGGGAGAACACTGAAGCTTTCTTT,CASRNTGENTEAFF
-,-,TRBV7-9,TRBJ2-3,TGTGCCAGCAGCTTACTCATGGATACGCAGTATTTT,CASSLLMDTQYF
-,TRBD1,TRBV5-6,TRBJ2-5,TGTGCCAGCAGCGCCTACCGGGACAGGGGGCTAGAGACCCAGTACTTC,CASSAYRDRGLETQYF
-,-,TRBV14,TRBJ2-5,TGTGCCAGCAGCCGGCAGGGCCAAAGGGGGGAGACCCAGTACTTC,CASSRQGQRGETQYF
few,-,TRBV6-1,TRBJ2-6,TGTGCCAGCAGCCCCGACTTGACTGGGGCCAACGTCCTGACTTTC,CASSPDLTGANVLTF
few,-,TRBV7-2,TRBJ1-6,TGTGCCAGCAGCTTTGATAATTCACCCCTCCACTTT,CASSFDNSPLHF
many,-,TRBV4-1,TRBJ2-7,TGCGCCAGCAGCCATCTACAGGGTTACGAGCAGTACTTC,CASSHLQGYEQYF
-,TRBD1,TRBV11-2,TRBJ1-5,TGTGCCAGCAGCGAGGACAGGGGGCCTCAGCCCCAGCATTTT,CASSEDRGPQPQHF
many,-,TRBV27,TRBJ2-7,TGTGCCAGCAGTTTATCAGGGACGGGAAAGTGGTACTTC,CASSLSGTGKWYF
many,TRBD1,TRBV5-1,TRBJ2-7,TGCGCCAGCAGAGCCGGGACAGGTCCCTACGAGCAGTACTTC,CASRAGTGPYEQYF
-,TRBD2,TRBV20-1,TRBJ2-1,TGCAGTGCTAGAGCCTATGCGGGCGGGGGGAACAATGAGCAGTTCTTC,CSARAYAGGGNNEQFF
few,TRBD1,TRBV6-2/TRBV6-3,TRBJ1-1,TGTGCCAGCAGTACGCCGGGACAGGGGAACACTGAAGCTTTCTTT,CASSTPGQGNTEAFF
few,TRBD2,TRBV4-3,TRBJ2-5,TGCGCCAGCAGCCAGTCACTAGCGGGAGGGCCATTAGGGCAAGAGACCCAGTACTTC,CASSQSLAGGPLGQETQYF
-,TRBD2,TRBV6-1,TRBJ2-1,TGTGCCAGTCAACCGGGATGGCTAGCGGGAGATGGCCCCTACAATGAGCAGTTCTTC,CASQPGWLAGDGPYNEQFF
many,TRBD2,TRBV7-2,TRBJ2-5,TGTGCCAGCAGCCCTTTAGCGGGGGTCTTTGAGACCCAGTACTTC,CASSPLAGVFETQYF
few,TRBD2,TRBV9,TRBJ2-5,TGTGCCAGCAGCGTAATAGCGGGAGGGCCCGTGCAGACCCAGTACTTC,CASSVIAGGPVQTQYF
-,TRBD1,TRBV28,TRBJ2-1,TGTGCCAGCAGGACCGGGACAGGGGGCGGTGAGCAGTTCTTC,CASRTGTGGGEQFF
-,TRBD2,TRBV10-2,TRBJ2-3,TGCGCCAGCAGGGCGTTCAGCGGGAGGGCCGGAGTGGATACGCAGTATTTT,CASRAFSGRAGVDTQYF
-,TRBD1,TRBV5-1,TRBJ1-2,TGCGCCAGCAGCTTCGGGACAGGGCAGAGCTATGGCTACACCTTC,CASSFGTGQSYGYTF
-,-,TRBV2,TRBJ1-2,TGTGCCAGCCCAACCGGACGGAAGACTACTAACTATGGCTACACCTTC,CASPTGRKTTNYGYTF
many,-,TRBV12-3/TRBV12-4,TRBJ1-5,TGTGCCAGCAGTTTACCGGGAATTTGGAATCAGCCCCAGCATTTT,CASSLPGIWNQPQHF
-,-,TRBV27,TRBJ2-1,TGTGCCAGCAGTTTTCTCAGGGTCCCCCCTTTCTACAATGAGCAGTTCTTC,CASSFLRVPPFYNEQFF
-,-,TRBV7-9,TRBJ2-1,TGTGCCAGCAGCCGTACCGGGACGCCTTACAATGAGCAGTTCTTC,CASSRTGTPYNEQFF
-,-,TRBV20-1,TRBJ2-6,TGCAGTGCTAGGGACAACGTCCTGACTTTC,CSARDNVLTF